This entry describes one T cell receptor (beta chain). Participants spanned ages 18 to 89 years and resided in some 22 US areas. Cohort placement rested on clinical history that participants reported themselves. This entry comes from a study of blood T cell repertoires in COVID-19. Looking at the study overall: Researchers got acute and convalescent COVID-19 samples from the United States, Italy and Spain. Sample material is recorded as cDNA or gDNA derived from T cells, B-cell-depleted T cells, or PBMCs.

The assay was immunoSEQ multiplex PCR, and TCRdb's table has in-frame clones only and misses some. Altogether approximately 260,000 clones are present, 84% being singletons, with the ten largest covering around 4.1%. Germline V gives CDR1 MNHEY, CDR2 SVGAGI. The CDR3 is 14 amino acids. V gave up 6 bases and J gave up 1 base; unmatched junction bases: 3. The sample comprised PBMCs or T cells enriched from blood (not recorded which). The sequence derives from a man younger than 45 with acute COVID-19. V usage is TRBV6-5 and J usage is TRBJ1-1, with 9 bases fitting TRBD1. The CDR3 DNA is TGTGCCAGCAGCAGACAGGGGGGGAACACTGAAGCTTTCTTT. Its translation: CASSRQGGNTEAFF.